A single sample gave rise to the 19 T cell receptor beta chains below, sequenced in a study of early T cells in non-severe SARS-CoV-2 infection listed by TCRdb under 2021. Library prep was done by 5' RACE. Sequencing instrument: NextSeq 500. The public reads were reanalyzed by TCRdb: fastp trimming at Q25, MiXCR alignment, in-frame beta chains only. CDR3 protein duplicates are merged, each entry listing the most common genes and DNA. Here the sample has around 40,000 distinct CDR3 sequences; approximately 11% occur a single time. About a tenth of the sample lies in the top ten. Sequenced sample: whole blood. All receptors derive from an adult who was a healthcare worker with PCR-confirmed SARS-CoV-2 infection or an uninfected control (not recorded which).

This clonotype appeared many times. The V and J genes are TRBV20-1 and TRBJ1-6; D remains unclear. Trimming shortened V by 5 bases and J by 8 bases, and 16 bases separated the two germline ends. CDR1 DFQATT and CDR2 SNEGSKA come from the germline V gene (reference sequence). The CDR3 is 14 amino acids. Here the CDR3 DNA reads TGCAGTGCTCTTGAAATTAGAGAACATTCACCCCTCCACTTT. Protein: CSALEIREHSPLHF.

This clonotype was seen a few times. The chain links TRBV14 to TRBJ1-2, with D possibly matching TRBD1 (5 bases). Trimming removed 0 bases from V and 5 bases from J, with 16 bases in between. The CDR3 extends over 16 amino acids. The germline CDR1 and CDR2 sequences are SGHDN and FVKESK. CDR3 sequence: CASSQEMGRLLYGYTF. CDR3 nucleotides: TGTGCCAGCAGCCAAGAAATGGGACGGTTACTTTATGGCTACACCTTC. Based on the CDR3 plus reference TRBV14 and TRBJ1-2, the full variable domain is EAGVTQFPSHSVIEKGQTVTLRCDPISGHDNLYWYRRVMGKEIKFLLHFVKESKQDESGMPNNRFLAERTGGTYSTLKVQPAELEDSGVYFCASSQEMGRLLYGYTFGSGTRLTVV.

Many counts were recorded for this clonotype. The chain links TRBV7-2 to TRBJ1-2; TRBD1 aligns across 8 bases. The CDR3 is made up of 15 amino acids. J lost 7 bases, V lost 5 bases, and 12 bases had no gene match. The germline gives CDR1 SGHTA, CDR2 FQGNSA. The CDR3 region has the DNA TGTGCCAGCAGCCTAAGTTTGGGACAGGTACCTGGCTACACCTTC. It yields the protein CASSLSLGQVPGYTF.

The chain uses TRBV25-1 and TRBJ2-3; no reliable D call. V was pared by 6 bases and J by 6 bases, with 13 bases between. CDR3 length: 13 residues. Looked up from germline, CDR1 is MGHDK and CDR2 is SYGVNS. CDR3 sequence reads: CASRNPSVDTQYF. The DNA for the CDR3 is TGTGCCAGCAGGAACCCTAGTGTTGATACGCAGTATTTT.

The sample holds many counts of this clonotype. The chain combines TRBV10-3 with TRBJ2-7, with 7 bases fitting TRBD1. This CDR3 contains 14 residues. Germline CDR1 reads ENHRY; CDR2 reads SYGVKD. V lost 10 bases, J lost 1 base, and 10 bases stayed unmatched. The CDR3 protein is CATYSGTDSYEQYF. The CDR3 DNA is TGTGCCACCTACTCCGGGACAGATTCCTACGAGCAGTACTTC.

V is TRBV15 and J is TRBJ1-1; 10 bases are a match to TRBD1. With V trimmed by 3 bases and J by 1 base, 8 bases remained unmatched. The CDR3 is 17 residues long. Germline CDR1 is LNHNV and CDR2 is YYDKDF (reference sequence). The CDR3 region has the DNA TGTGCCACCAGCAGTCCGGGGACAGGGGTGCGGAACACTGAAGCTTTCTTT. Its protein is CATSSPGTGVRNTEAFF.

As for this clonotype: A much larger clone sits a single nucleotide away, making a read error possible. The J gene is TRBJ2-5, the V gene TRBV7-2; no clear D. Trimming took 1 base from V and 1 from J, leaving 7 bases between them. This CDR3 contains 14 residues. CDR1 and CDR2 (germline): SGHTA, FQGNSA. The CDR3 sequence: CASSLDATQETQYF. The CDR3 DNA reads TGTGCCAGCAGCTTAGACGCCACCCAAGAGACCCAGTACTTC.

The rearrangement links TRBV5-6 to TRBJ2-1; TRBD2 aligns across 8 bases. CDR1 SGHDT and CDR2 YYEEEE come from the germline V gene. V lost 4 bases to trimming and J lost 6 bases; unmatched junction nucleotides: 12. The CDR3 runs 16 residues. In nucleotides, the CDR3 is TGTGCCAGCAGCGGGGCCTTGGGGACTAGATTCAATGAGCAGTTCTTC. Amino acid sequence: CASSGALGTRFNEQFF.

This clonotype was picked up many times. CDR3 nucleotide sequence: TGTGCCAGCAGTGATCGGGGGGGGCAAGATACGCAGTATTTT. The encoded protein is CASSDRGGQDTQYF. The chain carries TRBV2 and TRBJ2-3; TRBD2 aligns across 8 bases. This CDR3 has 14 residues. In germline, CDR1 is SNHLY, CDR2 FYNNEI. The V gene end was trimmed by 3 bases and the J gene end by 5 bases; junction bases not matched to a gene: 4.

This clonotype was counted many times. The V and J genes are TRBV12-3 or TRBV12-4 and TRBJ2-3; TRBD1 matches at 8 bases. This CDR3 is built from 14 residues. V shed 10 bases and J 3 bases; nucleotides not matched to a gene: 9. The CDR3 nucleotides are TGTGCCATCGCGACAGGGGATTGGACAGATACGCAGTATTTT. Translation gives CAIATGDWTDTQYF.

The CDR3 nucleotides are TGCAGTGCTACTTCTGGAAACACCATATATTTT. It is translated as CSATSGNTIYF. The chain uses TRBV20-1 and TRBJ1-3; D ambiguous. The V end lost 4 bases, the J end lost 1 base, and 2 bases lay between the germline ends. The CDR3 totals 11 residues. Germline V gene lookup returns CDR1 DFQATT and CDR2 SNEGSKA (reference sequence).

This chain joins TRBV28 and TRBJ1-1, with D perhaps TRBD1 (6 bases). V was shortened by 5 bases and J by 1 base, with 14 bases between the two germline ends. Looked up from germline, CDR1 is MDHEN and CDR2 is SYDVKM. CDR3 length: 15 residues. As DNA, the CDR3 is TGTGCCAGCAGTAGGGACGACAGGAGGAACACTGAAGCTTTCTTT. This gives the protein CASSRDDRRNTEAFF.

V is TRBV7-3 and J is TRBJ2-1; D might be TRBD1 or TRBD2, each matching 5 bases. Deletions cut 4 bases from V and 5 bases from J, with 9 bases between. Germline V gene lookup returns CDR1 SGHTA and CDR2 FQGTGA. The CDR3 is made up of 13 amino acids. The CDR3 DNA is TGTGCCAGCAGCTCCGGGGCTGACAATGAGCAGTTCTTC. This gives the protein CASSSGADNEQFF.

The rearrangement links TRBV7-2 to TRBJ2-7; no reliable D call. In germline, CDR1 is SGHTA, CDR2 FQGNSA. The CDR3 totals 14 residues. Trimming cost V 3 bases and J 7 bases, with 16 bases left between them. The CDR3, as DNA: TGTGCCAGCAGCTTTTCTGTGAACTTAGGGGAGCAGTACTTC. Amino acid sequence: CASSFSVNLGEQYF.

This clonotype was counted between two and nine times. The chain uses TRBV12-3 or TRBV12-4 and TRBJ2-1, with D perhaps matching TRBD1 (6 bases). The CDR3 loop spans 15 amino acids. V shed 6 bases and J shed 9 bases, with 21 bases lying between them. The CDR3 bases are TGTGCCAGCAGCTTACGGGACATGGGATCCAGTGAGCAGTTCTTC. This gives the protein CASSLRDMGSSEQFF.

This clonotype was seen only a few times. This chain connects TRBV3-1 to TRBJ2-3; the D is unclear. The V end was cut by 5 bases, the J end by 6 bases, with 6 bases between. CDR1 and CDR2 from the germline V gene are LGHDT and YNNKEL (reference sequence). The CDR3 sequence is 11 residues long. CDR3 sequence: CASSSWDTQYF. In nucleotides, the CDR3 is TGTGCCAGCAGCAGTTGGGATACGCAGTATTTT.

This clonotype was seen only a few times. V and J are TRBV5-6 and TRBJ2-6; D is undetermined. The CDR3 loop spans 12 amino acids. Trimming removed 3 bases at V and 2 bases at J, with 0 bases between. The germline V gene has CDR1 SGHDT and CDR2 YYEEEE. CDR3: CASSSGANVLTF. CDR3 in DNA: TGTGCCAGCAGCTCTGGGGCCAACGTCCTGACTTTC.

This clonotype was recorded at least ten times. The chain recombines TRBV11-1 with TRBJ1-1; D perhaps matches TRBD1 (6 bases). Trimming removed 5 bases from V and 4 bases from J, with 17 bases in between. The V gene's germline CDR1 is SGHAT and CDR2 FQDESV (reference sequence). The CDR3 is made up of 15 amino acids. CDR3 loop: CASSILGGPVTEAFF. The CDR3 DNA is TGTGCCAGCAGCATACTGGGGGGGCCTGTCACTGAAGCTTTCTTT.

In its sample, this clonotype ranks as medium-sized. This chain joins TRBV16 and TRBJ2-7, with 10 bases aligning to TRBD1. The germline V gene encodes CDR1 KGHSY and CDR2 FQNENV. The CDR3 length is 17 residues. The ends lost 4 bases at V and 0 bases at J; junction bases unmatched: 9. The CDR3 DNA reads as TGTGCCAGCAGCCCCCCCGCGGGACAGGGGAACTCCTACGAGCAGTACTTC. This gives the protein CASSPPAGQGNSYEQYF.